The next 21 T cell receptor beta chains were all read from a single sample in a study of cytomegalovirus exposure and HLA in healthy donors. The repertoire was sequenced with immunoSEQ multiplex PCR; TCRdb's copy has only in-frame clones and lacks some. The sample shows 200,000 or so clones, about four fifths of them seen only once. The sample taken for sequencing was PBMCs. Receptors were obtained from a man aged 18 to 35 in good health and CMV-seropositive.

This sequence joins TRBV15 and TRBJ1-2, with D possibly matching TRBD1 (5 bases). Germline values: CDR1 LNHNV, CDR2 YYDKDF (reference sequence). Trimming pared 11 bases from V and 3 bases from J, leaving 10 bases between. This CDR3 has 11 residues. The CDR3 DNA is TGTGCCGCTGGGGGGGACTATGGCTACACCTTC. Translated: CAAGGDYGYTF. The entire variable domain, with the rest obtained from reference TRBV15 and TRBJ1-2, is as follows: DAMVIQNPRYQVTQFGKPVTLSCSQTLNHNVMYWYQQKSSQAPKLLFHYYDKDFNNEADTPDNFQSRRPNTSFCFLDIRSPGLGDTAMYLCAAGGDYGYTFGSGTRLTVV.

The chain uses TRBV2 and TRBJ2-7; the D gene is possibly TRBD1 (5 bases). The CDR3 is 11 amino acids. V dropped 10 bases and J dropped 3 bases, with 10 bases sitting between them. Germline V gene lookup returns CDR1 SNHLY and CDR2 FYNNEI. The CDR3 loop is CATRTNYEQYF. CDR3 coding DNA: TGTGCCACAAGGACAAACTACGAGCAGTACTTC.

J is TRBJ1-2 and V is TRBV5-1, with a tentative D call TRBD1 (5 bases). The CDR3 is made up of 13 amino acids. CDR1 is SGHRS and CDR2 is YFSETQ in the germline V gene. Trimming stripped 0 bases from V and 8 bases from J, with 11 bases between. CDR3 bases: TGCGCCAGCAGCTTGGGGTTGTGGGGCGGCTACACCTTC. Amino acid sequence: CASSLGLWGGYTF.

This chain's CDR3 is CATSTRKDQPQHF. DNA for the CDR3: TGTGCCACCAGCACCAGGAAGGATCAGCCCCAGCATTTT. This chain links TRBV15 with TRBJ1-5; D gene ambiguous. CDR1 and CDR2 (germline): LNHNV, YYDKDF (reference sequence). CDR3 length equals 13 residues. Trimming removed 4 bases at V and 5 bases at J, with 9 bases between.

This chain links TRBV29-1 with TRBJ1-3; 8 bases line up with TRBD1. CDR3 length: 13 residues. V lost 5 bases and J lost 4; bases outside the gene matches: 4. Germline CDR1 reads SQVTM; CDR2 reads ANQGSEA. In DNA form, the CDR3 reads TGCAGCGTTCGCAGGGGGCGAGGAAACACCATATATTTT. Translation: CSVRRGRGNTIYF.

This chain links TRBV29-1 with TRBJ1-1; D not certain. Trimming took 7 bases from V and 10 from J, leaving 19 bases between them. The CDR3 extends over 12 amino acids. CDR1 is SQVTM and CDR2 is ANQGSEA in the germline V gene. In nucleotides, the CDR3 is TGCAGCGCCCGATGGGGAGCCGTTGGAGCTTTCTTT. This gives the protein CSARWGAVGAFF.

The chain employs TRBV10-1 and TRBJ2-2, with 10 bases identical to TRBD2. This CDR3 contains 17 residues. In germline, CDR1 is WNHNN, CDR2 SYGVQD (reference sequence). The V and J ends lost 0 bases and 3 bases, in that order; junction bases with no gene match: 4. The CDR3 sequence is CASSESSLAGDTGELFF. CDR3 DNA sequence: TGCGCCAGCAGTGAGTCATCGCTAGCGGGAGACACCGGGGAGCTGTTTTTT.

The V call is TRBV2, the J call TRBJ1-5; no definite D call. The length of the CDR3 is 13 residues. V was pared by 8 bases and J by 3 bases, with 11 bases between. Germline CDR1 SNHLY, CDR2 FYNNEI. CDR3 sequence: CASRRDFNQPQHF. DNA for the CDR3: TGTGCCAGCCGGCGGGATTTCAATCAGCCCCAGCATTTT. The entire variable domain, with the rest obtained from reference TRBV2 and TRBJ1-5, is as follows: EPEVTQTPSHQVTQMGQEVILRCVPISNHLYFYWYRQILGQKVEFLVSFYNNEISEKSEIFDDQFSVERPDGSNFTLKIRSTKLEDSAMYFCASRRDFNQPQHFGDGTRLSIL.

Of note for this clone: The DNA is left out, because the CDR3 cannot be placed on it with certainty; the CDR3 is given as TCRdb lists it. The V and J genes are TRBV1 and TRBJ2-1; the table's D gene call, TRBD2, was not cross checked with the DNA. TRBV1 is flagged as a pseudogene. The CDR3 length equals 18 residues, ends included. The CDR3 sequence: CTSSMVASGTSSYNEQFF.

This chain uses TRBV30 with TRBJ2-1, with 10 bases aligning to TRBD2. CDR1 and CDR2 from the germline V gene are GTSNPN and SVGIG (reference sequence). The V segment lost 6 bases and the J segment 4 bases; nucleotides outside the gene matches: 6. The CDR3 has 14 residues. The CDR3 DNA reads TGTGCCTGCCGAAGAGCGGGAGGGTACAATGAGCAGTTCTTC. Translation: CACRRAGGYNEQFF.

The chain recombines TRBV29-1 with TRBJ2-5, with 8 positions matching TRBD1. The germline V gene has CDR1 SQVTM and CDR2 ANQGSEA. Losses at the gene ends were 6 bases for V and 4 bases for J; bases not matched to a gene: 7. This CDR3 comprises 13 residues. CDR3 protein: CSVRDRIAETQYF. The CDR3 bases are TGCAGCGTCCGGGACAGGATAGCAGAGACCCAGTACTTC.

The chain carries TRBV15 and TRBJ1-1; maybe TRBD1 (5 bases). CDR1 is LNHNV and CDR2 is YYDKDF in the germline V gene (reference sequence). The CDR3 runs 13 residues. Trimming removed 5 bases at V and 1 base at J, with 8 bases between. The CDR3 nucleotides are TGTGCCACCAGCCCCCAGGGGAACACTGAAGCTTTCTTT. Residues: CATSPQGNTEAFF.

This chain uses TRBV19 with TRBJ2-5, with D perhaps TRBD1 (7 bases). The V and J ends lost 8 bases and 8 bases respectively, with 15 bases between them. The CDR3 extends over 12 amino acids. Germline CDR1 LNHDA, CDR2 SQIVND (reference sequence). For the CDR3, the DNA is TGTGCCAGTTCTCGACAGGGAGGAACCCAGTACTTC. Translated, it gives CASSRQGGTQYF.

The CDR3 DNA reads as TGTGCCAGCAGCTTGGGGACAGGGCTCTCCTACGAGCAGTACTTC. Translated: CASSLGTGLSYEQYF. The chain combines TRBV5-8 with TRBJ2-7; 8 bases fit TRBD1. Trimming cost V 0 bases and J 0 bases; bases outside gene matches: 2. Germline V gene sequence: CDR1 SGHTS, CDR2 YDEGEE. This CDR3 region has 15 residues.

The chain uses TRBV7-3 and TRBJ2-1; 9 nucleotides line up with TRBD2. The CDR3 runs 15 residues. Germline V lookup: CDR1 SGHTA, CDR2 FQGTGA. The V and J ends lost 5 bases and 7 bases, in that order; junction bases with no gene match: 9. CDR3 amino acids: CASSEGGTSLNEQFF. As DNA, the CDR3 is TGTGCCAGCAGCGAAGGTGGGACTAGCCTGAATGAGCAGTTCTTC.

The chain carries TRBV6-5 and TRBJ2-7; 9 bases align to TRBD1. V gave up 9 bases and J gave up 3 bases; unmatched junction bases: 12. The CDR3 runs 15 residues. CDR1 and CDR2 (germline): MNHEY, SVGAGI. The CDR3 DNA sequence: TGTGCCAGTCACAAAGCGGGACAGGGTTACTACGAGCAGTACTTC. Amino acid sequence: CASHKAGQGYYEQYF.

The chain carries TRBV5-1 and TRBJ2-1, with 7 nucleotides matching TRBD2. The CDR3 runs to 11 residues. Germline V gene sequence: CDR1 SGHRS, CDR2 YFSETQ. Trimming removed 4 bases from V and 8 bases from J; junction bases left unmatched: 0. The CDR3 nucleotides read TGCGCCAGCAGCCGGGGGGATGAGCAGTTCTTC. Protein product: CASSRGDEQFF.

The chain couples TRBV27 to TRBJ2-7; perhaps TRBD1 as D (5 bases). From germline, CDR1 is MNHEY and CDR2 SMNVEV (reference sequence). The ends were cut back, 2 bases at V and 3 bases at J, with 14 bases in the middle. CDR3 length: 15 residues. CDR3 protein: CASSLRSGIGYEQYF. CDR3 coding DNA: TGTGCCAGCAGTTTAAGGTCAGGGATTGGCTACGAGCAGTACTTC.

A word on this clone: Other nucleotide sequences from this sample produce the same CDR3. The rearrangement links TRBV4-3 to TRBJ2-5; no clear D. The CDR3 sequence is 15 residues long. The V end was cut by 0 bases, the J end by 4 bases, with 12 bases between. Germline CDR1 and CDR2: LGHNA and YSLEER. CDR3 bases: TGCGCCAGCAGCCAAGATCGAGGCCCTAGAGAGACCCAGTACTTC. Amino acid sequence: CASSQDRGPRETQYF.

The rearrangement uses TRBV5-1 and TRBJ2-1; D is unresolved. The CDR3 is 13 residues long. Deletions cut 2 bases from V and 7 bases from J, with 10 bases between. The germline V gene has CDR1 SGHRS and CDR2 YFSETQ. The CDR3 DNA reads TGCGCCAGCAGCTTATTCCCACGGAATGAGCAGTTCTTC. Encoded protein: CASSLFPRNEQFF.

J is TRBJ1-2 and V is TRBV6-5; tentatively, D is TRBD1 (5 bases). V was shortened by 2 bases and J by 8 bases, with 18 bases between the two germline ends. Looked up from germline, CDR1 is MNHEY and CDR2 is SVGAGI. This CDR3 region has 15 residues. The CDR3 protein is CASSYAKTRGSGYTF. CDR3 in DNA: TGTGCCAGCAGTTACGCCAAAACAAGGGGAAGCGGCTACACCTTC.